A selection of T cell receptor beta chains follows, all from one sample in a study of blood T cell repertoires in COVID-19. Produced via immunoSEQ multiplex PCR; TCRdb's table is partial and in-frame only. The profile shows roughly 250,000 clones, 82% of them singletons. Sequenced: peripheral blood. The receptor source for this set is a woman of 80 years or more with active or convalescent COVID-19. Each CDR3 is given with its conserved first and last residue. D genes are given only for firm matches. Clone size is given for some rows only: seen once, a few or many times, or a class if the clone is expanded.

clone_size	v_call	d_call	j_call	cdr3_nt	cdr3_aa
.	TRBV28	TRBD1	TRBJ1-4	TGTGCCAGCAGTCAAGCCGGGACAGAACGTGAAAAACTGTTTTTT	CASSQAGTEREKLFF
.	TRBV7-9	.	TRBJ2-7	TGTGCCAGCAGCCGAACGGCAGGGCAGAGCGAGCAGTACTTC	CASSRTAGQSEQYF
.	TRBV6-5	TRBD1	TRBJ1-1	TGTGCCAGCAAGTTGCAGGGGGGCACTGAAGCTTTCTTT	CASKLQGGTEAFF
few	TRBV7-2	.	TRBJ2-1	TGTGCCAGCAGCTCCGCCCCGGGACAATCCTACAATGAGCAGTTCTTC	CASSSAPGQSYNEQFF
few	TRBV27	.	TRBJ1-5	TGTGCCAGCAGTTTACAGGAGGGCAATCAGCCCCAGCATTTT	CASSLQEGNQPQHF
.	TRBV28	TRBD2	TRBJ2-7	TGTGCCAGCAGTCTTGGACTAGCGGGAATCTACGAGCAGTACTTC	CASSLGLAGIYEQYF
.	TRBV15	.	TRBJ1-5	TGTGCCACCAGCAGAGGCGGTTTTCAGCCCCAGCATTTT	CATSRGGFQPQHF
.	TRBV28	.	TRBJ1-1	TGTGCCAGCAGTTCCCCGCCCTCCGGAGAGAGTGAAGCTTTCTTT	CASSSPPSGESEAFF
.	TRBV6-5	TRBD2	TRBJ2-2	TGTGCCAGCAGAAGCGGGGGGGCCGAGGCCGGGGAGCTGTTTTTT	CASRSGGAEAGELFF
many	TRBV7-9	.	TRBJ1-1	TGTGCCAGCAGCTTGGAGGGCTTGAACACTGAAGCTTTCTTT	CASSLEGLNTEAFF
.	TRBV7-7	.	TRBJ2-2	TGTGCTAGCAGCCCAGGACTGAACACCGGGGAGCTGTTTTTT	CASSPGLNTGELFF
.	TRBV5-1	.	TRBJ2-7	TGCGCCAGCAGCTTGTTGGGTACAGGACACGAGCAGTACTTC	CASSLLGTGHEQYF
.	TRBV19	.	TRBJ2-7	TGTGCCAGTAGTTTATCAGGGGCCACCTCCTACGAGCAGTACTTC	CASSLSGATSYEQYF
.	TRBV28	.	TRBJ2-1	TGTGCCAGCTTCCCCGCGGCTTCCTACAATGAGCAGTTCTTC	CASFPAASYNEQFF
once	TRBV3-1/TRBV3-2	TRBD1	TRBJ1-2	TGTGCCAGCAGCCTTCACGACAGGGACTATGGCTACACCTTC	CASSLHDRDYGYTF
.	TRBV5-4	TRBD2	TRBJ2-1	TGTGCCAGCAGCTTGGATGGGACTAGCGTCGATGAGCAGTTCTTC	CASSLDGTSVDEQFF
.	TRBV6-6	.	TRBJ1-1	TGTGCCAGCAGTTACTCGGGGGGGAACACTGAAGCTTTCTTT	CASSYSGGNTEAFF
.	TRBV5-6	.	TRBJ2-7	TGTGCCAGCAGCAAGTACGGCGGAGTCTACGAGCAGTACTTC	CASSKYGGVYEQYF
.	TRBV4-1	TRBD1	TRBJ1-5	TGCGCCAGCAGCCAAGAGTTCTTTACCTTAGGCAGGGGGAATCAGCCCCAGCATTTT	CASSQEFFTLGRGNQPQHF